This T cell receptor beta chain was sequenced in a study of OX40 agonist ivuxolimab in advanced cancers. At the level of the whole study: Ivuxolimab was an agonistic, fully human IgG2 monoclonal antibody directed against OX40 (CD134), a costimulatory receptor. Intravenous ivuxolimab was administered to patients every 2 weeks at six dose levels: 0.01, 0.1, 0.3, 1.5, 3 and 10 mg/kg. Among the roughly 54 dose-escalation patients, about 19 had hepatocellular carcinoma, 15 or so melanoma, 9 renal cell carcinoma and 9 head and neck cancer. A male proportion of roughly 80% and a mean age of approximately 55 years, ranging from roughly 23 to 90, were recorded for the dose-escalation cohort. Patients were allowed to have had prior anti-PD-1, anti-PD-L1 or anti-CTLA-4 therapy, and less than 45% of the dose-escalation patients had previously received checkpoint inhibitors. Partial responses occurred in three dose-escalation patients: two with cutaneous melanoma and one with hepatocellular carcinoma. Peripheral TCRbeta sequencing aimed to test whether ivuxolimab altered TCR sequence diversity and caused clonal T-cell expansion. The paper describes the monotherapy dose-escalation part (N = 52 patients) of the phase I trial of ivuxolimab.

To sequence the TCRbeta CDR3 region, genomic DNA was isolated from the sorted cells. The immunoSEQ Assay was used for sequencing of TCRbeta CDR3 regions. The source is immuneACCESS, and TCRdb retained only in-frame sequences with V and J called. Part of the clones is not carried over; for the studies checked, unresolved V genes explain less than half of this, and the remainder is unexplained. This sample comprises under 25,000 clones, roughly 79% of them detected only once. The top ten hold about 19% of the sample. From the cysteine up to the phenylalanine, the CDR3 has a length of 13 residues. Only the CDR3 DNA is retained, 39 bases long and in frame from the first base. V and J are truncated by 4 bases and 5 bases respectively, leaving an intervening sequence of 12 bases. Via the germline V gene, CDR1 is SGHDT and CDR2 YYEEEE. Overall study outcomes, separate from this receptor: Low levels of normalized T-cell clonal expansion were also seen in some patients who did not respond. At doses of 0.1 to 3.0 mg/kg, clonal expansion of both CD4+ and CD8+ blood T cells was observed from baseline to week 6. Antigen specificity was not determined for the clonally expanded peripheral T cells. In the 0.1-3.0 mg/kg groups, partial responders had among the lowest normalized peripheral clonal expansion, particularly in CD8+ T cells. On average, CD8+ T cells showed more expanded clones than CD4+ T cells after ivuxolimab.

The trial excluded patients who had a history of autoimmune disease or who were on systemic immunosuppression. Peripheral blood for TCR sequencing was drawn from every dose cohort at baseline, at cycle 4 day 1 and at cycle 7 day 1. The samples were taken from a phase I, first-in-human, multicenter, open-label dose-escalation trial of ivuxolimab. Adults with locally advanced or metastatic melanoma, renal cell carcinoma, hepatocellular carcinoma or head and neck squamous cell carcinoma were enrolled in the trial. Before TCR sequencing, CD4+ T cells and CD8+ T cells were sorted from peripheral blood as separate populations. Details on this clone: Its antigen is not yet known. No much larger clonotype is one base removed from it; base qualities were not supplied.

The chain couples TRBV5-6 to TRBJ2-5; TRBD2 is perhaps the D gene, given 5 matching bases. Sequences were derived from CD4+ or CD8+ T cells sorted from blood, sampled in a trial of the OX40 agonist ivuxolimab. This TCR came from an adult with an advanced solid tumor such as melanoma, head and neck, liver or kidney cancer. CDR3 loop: CASSPVGGETQYF. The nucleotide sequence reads TGTGCCAGCAGCCCTGTGGGCGGGGAGACCCAGTACTTC.